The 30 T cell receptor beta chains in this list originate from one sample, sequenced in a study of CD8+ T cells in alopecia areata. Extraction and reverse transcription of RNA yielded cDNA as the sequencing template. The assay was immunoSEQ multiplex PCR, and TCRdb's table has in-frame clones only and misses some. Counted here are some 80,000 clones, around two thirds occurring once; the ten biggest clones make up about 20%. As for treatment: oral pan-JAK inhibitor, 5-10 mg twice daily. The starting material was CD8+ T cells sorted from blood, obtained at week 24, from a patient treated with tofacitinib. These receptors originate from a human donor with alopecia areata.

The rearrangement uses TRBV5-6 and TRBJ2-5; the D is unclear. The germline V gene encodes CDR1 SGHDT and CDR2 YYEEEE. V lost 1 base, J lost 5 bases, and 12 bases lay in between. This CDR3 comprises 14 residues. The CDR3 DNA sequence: TGTGCCAGCAGCTTGTCCGGGCGGACGGAGACCCAGTACTTC. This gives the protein CASSLSGRTETQYF.

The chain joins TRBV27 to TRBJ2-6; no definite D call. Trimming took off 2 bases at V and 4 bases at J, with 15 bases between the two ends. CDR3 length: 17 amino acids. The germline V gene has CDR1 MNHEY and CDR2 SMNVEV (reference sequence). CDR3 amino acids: CASSLISPSSGANVLTF. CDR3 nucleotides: TGTGCCAGCAGTTTAATATCACCCAGTTCCGGGGCCAACGTCCTGACTTTC. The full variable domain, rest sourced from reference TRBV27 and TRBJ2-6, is EAQVTQNPRYLITVTGKKLTVTCSQNMNHEYMSWYRQDPGLGLRQIYYSMNVEVTDKGDVPEGYKVSRKEKRNFPLILESPSPNQTSLYFCASSLISPSSGANVLTFGAGSRLTVL.

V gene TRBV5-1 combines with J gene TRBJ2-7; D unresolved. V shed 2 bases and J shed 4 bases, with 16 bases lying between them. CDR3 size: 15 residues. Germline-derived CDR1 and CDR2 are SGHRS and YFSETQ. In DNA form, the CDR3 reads TGCGCCAGCAGCTTCACCCCGGCAAACATGTACGAGCAGTACTTC. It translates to CASSFTPANMYEQYF.

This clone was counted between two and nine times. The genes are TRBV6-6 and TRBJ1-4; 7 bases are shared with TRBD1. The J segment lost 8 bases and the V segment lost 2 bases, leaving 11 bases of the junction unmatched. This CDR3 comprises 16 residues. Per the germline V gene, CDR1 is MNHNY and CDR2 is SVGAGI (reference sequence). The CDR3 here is CASSYQVEGAREKLFF. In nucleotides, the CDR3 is TGTGCCAGCAGTTACCAGGTTGAGGGGGCGCGCGAAAAACTGTTTTTT.

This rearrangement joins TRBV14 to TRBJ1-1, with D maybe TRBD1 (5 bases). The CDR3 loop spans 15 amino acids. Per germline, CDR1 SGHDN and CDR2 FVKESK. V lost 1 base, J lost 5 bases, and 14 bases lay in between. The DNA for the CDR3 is TGTGCCAGCAGCCAAGGGACTCTCGAGGGGACTGAAGCTTTCTTT. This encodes CASSQGTLEGTEAFF.

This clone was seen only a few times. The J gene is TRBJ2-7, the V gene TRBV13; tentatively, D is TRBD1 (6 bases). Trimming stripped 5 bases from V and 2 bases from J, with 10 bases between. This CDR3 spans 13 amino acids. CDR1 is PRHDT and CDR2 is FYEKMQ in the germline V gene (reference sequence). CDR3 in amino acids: CASSNRDTYEQYF. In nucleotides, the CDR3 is TGTGCCAGCAGCAACCGGGACACCTACGAGCAGTACTTC.

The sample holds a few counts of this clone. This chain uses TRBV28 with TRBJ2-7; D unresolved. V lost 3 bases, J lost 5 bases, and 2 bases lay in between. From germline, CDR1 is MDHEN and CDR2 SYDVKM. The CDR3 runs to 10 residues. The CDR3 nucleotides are TGTGCCAGCAGTTTCCACGAGCAGTACTTC. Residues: CASSFHEQYF.

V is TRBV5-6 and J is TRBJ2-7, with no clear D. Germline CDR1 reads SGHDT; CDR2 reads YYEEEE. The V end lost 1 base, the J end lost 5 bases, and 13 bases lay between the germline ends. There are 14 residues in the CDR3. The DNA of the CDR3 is TGTGCCAGCAGCTTGCGGCCGACGGGCCACGAGCAGTACTTC. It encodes CASSLRPTGHEQYF.

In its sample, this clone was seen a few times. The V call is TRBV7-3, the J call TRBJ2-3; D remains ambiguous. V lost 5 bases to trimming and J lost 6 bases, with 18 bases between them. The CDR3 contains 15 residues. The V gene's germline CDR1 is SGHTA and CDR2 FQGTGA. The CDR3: CASSQIPLRADTQYF. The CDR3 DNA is TGTGCCAGCAGCCAAATCCCCCTTCGAGCCGATACGCAGTATTTT.

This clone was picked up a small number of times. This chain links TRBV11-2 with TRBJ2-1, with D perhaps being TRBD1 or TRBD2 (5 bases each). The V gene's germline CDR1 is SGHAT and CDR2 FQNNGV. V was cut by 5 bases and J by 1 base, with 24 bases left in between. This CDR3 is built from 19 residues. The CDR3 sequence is CASSRRDPEPHLSYNEQFF. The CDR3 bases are TGTGCCAGCAGCCGACGGGACCCAGAACCCCATCTTTCCTACAATGAGCAGTTCTTC.

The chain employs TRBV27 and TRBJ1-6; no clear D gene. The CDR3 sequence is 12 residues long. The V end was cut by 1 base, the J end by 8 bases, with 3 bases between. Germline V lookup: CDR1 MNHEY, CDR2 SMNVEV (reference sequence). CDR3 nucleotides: TGTGCCAGCAGTTTATTGTATTCACCCCTCCACTTT. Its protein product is CASSLLYSPLHF.

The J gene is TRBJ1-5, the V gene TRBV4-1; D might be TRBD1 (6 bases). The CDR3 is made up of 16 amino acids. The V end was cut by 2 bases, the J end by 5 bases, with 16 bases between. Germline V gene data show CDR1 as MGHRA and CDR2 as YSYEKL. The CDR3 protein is CASSQLTGRRDQPQHF. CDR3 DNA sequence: TGCGCCAGCAGCCAATTGACAGGTCGTAGGGATCAGCCCCAGCATTTT.

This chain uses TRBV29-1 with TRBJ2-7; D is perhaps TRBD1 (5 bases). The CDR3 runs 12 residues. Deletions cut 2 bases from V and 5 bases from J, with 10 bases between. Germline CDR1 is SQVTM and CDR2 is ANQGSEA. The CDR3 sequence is CSVERGTDEQYF. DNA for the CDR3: TGCAGCGTTGAAAGGGGCACGGACGAGCAGTACTTC.

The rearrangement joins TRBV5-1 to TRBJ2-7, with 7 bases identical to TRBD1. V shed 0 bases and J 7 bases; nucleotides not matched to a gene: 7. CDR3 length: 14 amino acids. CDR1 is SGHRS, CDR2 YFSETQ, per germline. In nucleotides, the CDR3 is TGCGCCAGCAGCTTGGCGACAGGGTTCCTGGAGCAGTACTTC. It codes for CASSLATGFLEQYF.

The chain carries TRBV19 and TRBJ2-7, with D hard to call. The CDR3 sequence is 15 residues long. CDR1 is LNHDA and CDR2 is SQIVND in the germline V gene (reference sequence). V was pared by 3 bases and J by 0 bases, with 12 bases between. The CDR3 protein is CASSMKARSSYEQYF. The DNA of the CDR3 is TGTGCCAGTAGTATGAAGGCTAGGAGCTCCTACGAGCAGTACTTC.

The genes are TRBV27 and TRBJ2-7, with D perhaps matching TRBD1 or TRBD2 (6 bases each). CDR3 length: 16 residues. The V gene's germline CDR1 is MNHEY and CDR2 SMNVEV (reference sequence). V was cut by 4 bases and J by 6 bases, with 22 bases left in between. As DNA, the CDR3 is TGTGCCAGCAGTTGGGCGGGGACACTTGGGGGCGGCGAGCAGTACTTC. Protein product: CASSWAGTLGGGEQYF.

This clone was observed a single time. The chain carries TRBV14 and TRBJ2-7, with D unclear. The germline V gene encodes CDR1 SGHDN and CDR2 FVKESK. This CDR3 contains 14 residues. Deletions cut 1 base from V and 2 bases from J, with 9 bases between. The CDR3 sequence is CASSQGVSAYEQYF. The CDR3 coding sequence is TGTGCCAGCAGCCAAGGGGTCTCGGCCTACGAGCAGTACTTC.

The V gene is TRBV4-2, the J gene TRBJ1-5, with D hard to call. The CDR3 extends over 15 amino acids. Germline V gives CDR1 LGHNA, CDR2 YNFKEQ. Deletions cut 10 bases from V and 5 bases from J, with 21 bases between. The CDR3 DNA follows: TGTGCCACCGTCTTGAGGGTTAGGTTGGATCAGCCCCAGCATTTT. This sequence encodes CATVLRVRLDQPQHF.

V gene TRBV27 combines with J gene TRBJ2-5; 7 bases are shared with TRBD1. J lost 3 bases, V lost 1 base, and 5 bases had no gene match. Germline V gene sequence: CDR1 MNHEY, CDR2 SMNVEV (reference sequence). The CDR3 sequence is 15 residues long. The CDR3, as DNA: TGTGCCAGCAGTTTATACAGGGGAATGAAAGAGACCCAGTACTTC. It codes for CASSLYRGMKETQYF.

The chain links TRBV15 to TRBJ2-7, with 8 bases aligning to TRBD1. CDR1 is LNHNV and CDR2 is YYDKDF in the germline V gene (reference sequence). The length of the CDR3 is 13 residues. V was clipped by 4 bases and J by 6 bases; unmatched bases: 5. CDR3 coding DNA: TGTGCCACCAGCACTAGACAGGGGATCGAGCAGTACTTC. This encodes CATSTRQGIEQYF.

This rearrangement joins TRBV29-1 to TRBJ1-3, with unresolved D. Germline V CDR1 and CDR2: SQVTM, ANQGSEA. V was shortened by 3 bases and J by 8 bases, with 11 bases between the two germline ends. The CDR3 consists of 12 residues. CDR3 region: CSVEIGPDTIYF. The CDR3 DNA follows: TGCAGCGTTGAGATCGGCCCCGACACCATATATTTT.

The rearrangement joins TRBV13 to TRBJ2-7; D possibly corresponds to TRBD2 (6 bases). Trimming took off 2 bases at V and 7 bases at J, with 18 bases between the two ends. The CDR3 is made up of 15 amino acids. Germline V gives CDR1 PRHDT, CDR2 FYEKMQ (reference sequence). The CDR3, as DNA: TGTGCCAGCAGCTTATTGACTAGTCCCATACAAGAGCAGTACTTC. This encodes CASSLLTSPIQEQYF.

In DNA form, the CDR3 reads TGTGCCAGCAGTTACTCTGTGGGGGGCCTCTCCTACGAGCAGTACTTC. Residues: CASSYSVGGLSYEQYF. This chain joins TRBV6-5 and TRBJ2-7; either TRBD1 or TRBD2 may fit D (6 bases each). V dropped 0 bases and J dropped 0 bases, with 12 bases sitting between them. The CDR3 loop spans 16 amino acids. The V gene's germline CDR1 is MNHEY and CDR2 SVGAGI.

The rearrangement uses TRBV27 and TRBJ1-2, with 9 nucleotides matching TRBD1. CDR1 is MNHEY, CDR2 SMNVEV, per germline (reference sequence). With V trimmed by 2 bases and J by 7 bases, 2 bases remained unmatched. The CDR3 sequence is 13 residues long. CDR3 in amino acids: CASSLAQGAGYTF. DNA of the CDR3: TGTGCCAGCAGTTTAGCACAGGGGGCTGGCTACACCTTC.

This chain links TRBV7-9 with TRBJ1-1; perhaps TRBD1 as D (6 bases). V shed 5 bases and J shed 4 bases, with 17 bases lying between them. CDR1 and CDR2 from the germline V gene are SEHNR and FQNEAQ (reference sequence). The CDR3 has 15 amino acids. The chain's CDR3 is CASSTSRGRVTEAFF. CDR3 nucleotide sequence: TGTGCCAGCAGCACAAGCAGGGGCCGGGTCACTGAAGCTTTCTTT. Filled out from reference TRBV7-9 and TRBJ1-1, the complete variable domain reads DTGVSQNPRHKITKRGQNVTFRCDPISEHNRLYWYRQTLGQGPEFLTYFQNEAQLEKSRLLSDRFSAERPKGSFSTLEIQRTEQGDSAMYLCASSTSRGRVTEAFFGQGTRLTVV.

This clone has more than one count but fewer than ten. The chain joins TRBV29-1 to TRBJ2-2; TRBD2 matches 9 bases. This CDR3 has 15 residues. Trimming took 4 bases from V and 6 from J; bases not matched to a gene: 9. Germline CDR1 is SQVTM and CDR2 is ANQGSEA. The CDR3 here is CSVGPIAGVPGELFF. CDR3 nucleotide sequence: TGCAGCGTTGGTCCCATAGCGGGAGTTCCCGGGGAGCTGTTTTTT.

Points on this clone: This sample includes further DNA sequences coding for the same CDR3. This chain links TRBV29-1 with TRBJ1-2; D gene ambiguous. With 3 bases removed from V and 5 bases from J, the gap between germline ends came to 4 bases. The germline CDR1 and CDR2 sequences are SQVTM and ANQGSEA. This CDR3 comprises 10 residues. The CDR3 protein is CSVEGYGYTF. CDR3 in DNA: TGCAGCGTTGAGGGGTATGGCTACACCTTC. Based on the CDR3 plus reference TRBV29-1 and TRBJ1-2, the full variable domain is SAVISQKPSRDICQRGTSLTIQCQVDSQVTMMFWYRQQPGQSLTLIATANQGSEATYESGFVIDKFPISRPNLTFSTLTVSNMSPEDSSIYLCSVEGYGYTFGSGTRLTVV.

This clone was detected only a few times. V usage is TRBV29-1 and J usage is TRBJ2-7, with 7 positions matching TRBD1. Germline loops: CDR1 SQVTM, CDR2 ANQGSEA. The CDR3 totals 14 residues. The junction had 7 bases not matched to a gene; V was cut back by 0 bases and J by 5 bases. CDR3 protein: CSVEDQNRGHEQYF. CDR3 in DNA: TGCAGCGTTGAAGATCAGAACAGGGGACACGAGCAGTACTTC.

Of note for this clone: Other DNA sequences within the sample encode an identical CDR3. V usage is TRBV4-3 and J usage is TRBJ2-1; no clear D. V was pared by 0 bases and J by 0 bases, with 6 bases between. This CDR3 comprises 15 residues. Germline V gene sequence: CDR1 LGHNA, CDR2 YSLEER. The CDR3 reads CASSQDEDSYNEQFF. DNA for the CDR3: TGCGCCAGCAGCCAAGATGAGGACTCCTACAATGAGCAGTTCTTC.

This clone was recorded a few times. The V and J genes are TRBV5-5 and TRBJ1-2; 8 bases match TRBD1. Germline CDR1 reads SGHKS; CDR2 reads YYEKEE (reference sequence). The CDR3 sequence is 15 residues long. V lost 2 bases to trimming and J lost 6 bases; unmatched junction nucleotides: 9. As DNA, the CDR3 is TGTGCCAGCAGCTTACCCGTCGGACAGGGCCATGGCTACACCTTC. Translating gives CASSLPVGQGHGYTF.